This T cell receptor (beta chain) was recovered during a study of blood T cell repertoires in COVID-19. Study information: The samples span acute and convalescent COVID-19 from the United States, Italy and Spain. PBMCs, B-cell-depleted T cells, or T cells provided the cDNA or gDNA that made up the material.

Patients at the Seattle site were enrolled during active infection and followed longitudinally. This CDR3 is built from 13 residues. Germline-derived CDR1 and CDR2 are SGHTA and FQGTGA. Unmatched junction bases numbered 10, after V lost 8 bases and J lost 9 bases. Profiling relied on immunoSEQ multiplex PCR, and the TCRdb table lists in-frame clones only, not all of them. The sample consists of over 85,000 clones, approximately 85% of them appearing once. The V and J genes are TRBV7-3 and TRBJ2-4, with 7 bases that match TRBD2. Input material: peripheral blood. The clonotype comes from a woman older than 75 with COVID-19, enrolled during active disease. The DNA of the CDR3 is TGTGCCAGCGGGAGGGCCGCACGCAGCATTCAGTACTTC. It codes for CASGRAARSIQYF.